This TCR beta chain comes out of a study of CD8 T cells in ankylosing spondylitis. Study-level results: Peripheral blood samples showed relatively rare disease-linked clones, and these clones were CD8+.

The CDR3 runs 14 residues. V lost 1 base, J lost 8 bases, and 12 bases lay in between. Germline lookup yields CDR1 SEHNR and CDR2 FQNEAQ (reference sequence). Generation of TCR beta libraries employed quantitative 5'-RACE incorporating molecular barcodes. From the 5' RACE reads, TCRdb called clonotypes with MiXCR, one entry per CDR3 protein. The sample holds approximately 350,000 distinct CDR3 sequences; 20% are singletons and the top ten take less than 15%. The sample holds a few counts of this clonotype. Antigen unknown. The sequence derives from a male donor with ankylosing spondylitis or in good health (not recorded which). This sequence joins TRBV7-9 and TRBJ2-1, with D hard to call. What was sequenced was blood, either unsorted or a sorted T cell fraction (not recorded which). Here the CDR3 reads CASSLVESRDEQFF. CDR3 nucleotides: TGTGCCAGCAGCTTAGTCGAGAGTCGGGATGAGCAGTTCTTC.